Presented here are 9 T cell receptor beta chains from one specimen sequenced in a study of Ad26.COV2.S vaccination and SARS-CoV-2 variants. Treatment described: 15 to 20 received Ad26.COV2.S at low or high dose, single or two shots; about 5 received placebo; per-sample allocation not given. At day 63 after the first vaccine or placebo injection, samples were drawn. Data came from immunoSEQ multiplex PCR; TCRdb stores just in-frame clones and leaves some out. Found here are 300,000 to 350,000 clones, roughly nine tenths of them singletons; the top ten hold 5% to 6.5%. The sequencing here drew on peripheral blood, taken in a trial of Ad26.COV2.S vaccine versus placebo. The receptor source for this set is a person aged 18-65 years who received the Ad26.COV2.S COVID-19 vaccine or a placebo.

The table lists this clone with a few counts. V and J are TRBV6-2 or TRBV6-3 and TRBJ1-2, with D hard to call. Germline CDR1 and CDR2: MNHEY and SVGEGT. The length of the CDR3 is 16 residues. Trimming took 2 bases from V and 2 from J, leaving 15 bases between them. CDR3 residues: CASSYDRSLENYGYTF. CDR3 DNA: TGTGCCAGCAGTTACGATAGGTCGTTGGAGAACTATGGCTACACCTTC.

V and J are TRBV6-6 and TRBJ1-2; D remains ambiguous. Trimming pared 0 bases from V and 4 bases from J, leaving 6 bases between. The CDR3 has 13 amino acids. The germline CDR1 and CDR2 sequences are MNHNY and SVGAGI (reference sequence). CDR3 in DNA: TGTGCCAGCAGTTACTCGGAGAGCTATGGCTACACCTTC. As protein: CASSYSESYGYTF.

The chain employs TRBV3-1 (or the pseudogene TRBV3-2) and TRBJ1-1; possible D gene TRBD1, 5 bases. Germline V CDR1 and CDR2: LGHDT, YNNKEL (reference sequence). V was pared by 2 bases and J by 7 bases, with 17 bases between. There are 15 residues in the CDR3. CDR3 sequence (DNA): TGTGCCAGCAGCCAAAGCCGACAAGCAGGGAATGAAGCTTTCTTT. Its protein is CASSQSRQAGNEAFF.

The V gene is TRBV19, the J gene TRBJ2-7; possibly TRBD1 or TRBD2 for D (6 bases each). The CDR3 totals 14 residues. Germline V gene sequence: CDR1 LNHDA, CDR2 SQIVND (reference sequence). V lost 2 bases and J lost 3, with 11 bases in between. CDR3 protein: CASSIRGDVYEQYF. The CDR3 DNA is TGTGCCAGTAGTATAAGGGGGGACGTCTACGAGCAGTACTTC.

As regards this clone: Its ends do not fully match the called genes, so a read error is possible. The chain has TRBV20-1 and TRBJ1-2, with D perhaps TRBD1 (6 bases). The germline CDR1 and CDR2 sequences are DFQATT and SNEGSKA (reference sequence). CDR3 size: 10 residues. CDR3 sequence (DNA): TGCAGTGCTTACAGGGAACCCTACGCCTTC. This encodes CSAYREPYAF.

This clone was detected only once. The gene calls are TRBV4-3 and TRBJ2-1, with D possibly TRBD2 on 7 matching bases. The CDR3 has 18 amino acids. Trimming shortened V by 0 bases and J by 2 bases, and 17 bases separated the two germline ends. Germline V gives CDR1 LGHNA, CDR2 YSLEER. CDR3 coding DNA: TGCGCCAGCAGCCAAGAAGGTTGGACAGCGGGGCCCTACAATGAGCAGTTCTTC. Translation gives CASSQEGWTAGPYNEQFF.

The V call is TRBV5-6, the J call TRBJ2-2; 8 nucleotides agree with TRBD1. This CDR3 contains 15 residues. The germline V gene has CDR1 SGHDT and CDR2 YYEEEE. The V segment lost 6 bases and the J segment 4 bases; nucleotides outside the gene matches: 8. Here the CDR3 reads CASNPRDRTTGELFF. CDR3 nucleotides: TGTGCCAGCAACCCCCGGGACAGGACCACCGGGGAGCTGTTTTTT.

The J gene is TRBJ1-1, the V gene TRBV28; no definite D call. The germline V gene has CDR1 MDHEN and CDR2 SYDVKM. V was trimmed by 6 bases and J by 5 bases, leaving 16 bases between them. The CDR3 length is 14 residues. The CDR3 nucleotides read TGTGCCAGCAGCTACGGCTTTTTTGCTACTGAAGCTTTCTTT. Amino acid sequence: CASSYGFFATEAFF. The variable domain in full, with the rest retrieved from reference TRBV28 and TRBJ1-1, is DVKVTQSSRYLVKRTGEKVFLECVQDMDHENMFWYRQDPGLGLRLIYFSYDVKMKEKGDIPEGYSVSREKKERFSLILESASTNQTSMYLCASSYGFFATEAFFGQGTRLTVV.

This clone came up a few times. The V gene is TRBV5-4, the J gene TRBJ2-7; D is unclear. Germline CDR1 SGHNT, CDR2 YYREEE (reference sequence). V lost 4 bases to trimming and J lost 4 bases, with 15 bases between them. The CDR3 loop spans 14 amino acids. The CDR3 coding sequence is TGTGCCAGCAGCCGTGCCGGGTCTGCATACGAGCAGTACGTC. Encoded protein: CASSRAGSAYEQYV.